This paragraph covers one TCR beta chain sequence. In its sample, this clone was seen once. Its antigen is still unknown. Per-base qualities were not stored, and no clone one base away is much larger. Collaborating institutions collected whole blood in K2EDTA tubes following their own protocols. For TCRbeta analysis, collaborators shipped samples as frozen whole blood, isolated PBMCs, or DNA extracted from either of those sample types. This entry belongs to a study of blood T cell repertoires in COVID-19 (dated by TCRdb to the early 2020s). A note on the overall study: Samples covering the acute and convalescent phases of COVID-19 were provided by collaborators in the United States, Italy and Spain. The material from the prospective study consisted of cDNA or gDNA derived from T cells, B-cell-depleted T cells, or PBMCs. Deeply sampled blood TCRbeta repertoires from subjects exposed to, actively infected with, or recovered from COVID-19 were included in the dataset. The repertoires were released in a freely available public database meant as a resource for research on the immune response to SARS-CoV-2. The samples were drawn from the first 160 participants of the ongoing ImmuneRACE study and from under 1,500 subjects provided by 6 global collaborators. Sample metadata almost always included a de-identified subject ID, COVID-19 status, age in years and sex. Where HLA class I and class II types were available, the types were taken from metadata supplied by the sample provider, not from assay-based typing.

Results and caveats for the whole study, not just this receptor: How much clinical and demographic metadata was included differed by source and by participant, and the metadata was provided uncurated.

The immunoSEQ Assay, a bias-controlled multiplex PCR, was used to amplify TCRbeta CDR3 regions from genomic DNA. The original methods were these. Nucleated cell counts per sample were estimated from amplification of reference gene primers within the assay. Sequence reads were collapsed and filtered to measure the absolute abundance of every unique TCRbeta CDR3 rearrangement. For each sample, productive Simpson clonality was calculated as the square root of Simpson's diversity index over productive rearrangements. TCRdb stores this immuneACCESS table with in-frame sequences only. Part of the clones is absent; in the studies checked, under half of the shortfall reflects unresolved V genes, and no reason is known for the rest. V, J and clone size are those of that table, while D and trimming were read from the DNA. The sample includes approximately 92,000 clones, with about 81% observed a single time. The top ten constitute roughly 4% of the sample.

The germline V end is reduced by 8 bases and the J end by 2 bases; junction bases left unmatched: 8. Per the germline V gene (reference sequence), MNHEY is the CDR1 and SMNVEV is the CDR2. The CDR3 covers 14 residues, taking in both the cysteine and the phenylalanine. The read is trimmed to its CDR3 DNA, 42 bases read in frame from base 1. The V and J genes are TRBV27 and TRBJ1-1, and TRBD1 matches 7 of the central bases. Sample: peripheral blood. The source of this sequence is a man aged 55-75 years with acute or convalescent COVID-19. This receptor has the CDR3 CASHRQGPNTEAFF. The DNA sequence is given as TGTGCCAGCCACCGACAGGGCCCCAACACTGAAGCTTTCTTT.